Given below is one T cell receptor beta chain in context. The antigen this receptor binds is unknown. One base away there is no much larger clone; base qualities are not given. These data come from a study of cytomegalovirus exposure and HLA in healthy donors (dated by TCRdb to 2016 to 2017). Background on the whole study: According to an earlier analysis of a few hundred of the donors, about 179 million T cells yielded 117 million unique TCR beta sequences and about 300 Gb of sequence data. About 300 gigabases of sequencing data and around 87 million unique TCR sequences were included in an early release covering roughly 700 HLA-typed donors. The genetic ancestry cluster associated with self-reported Caucasian donors included 81% of the roughly 410 genotyped donors. The study aimed to test whether cataloging public T cell receptors could reveal signatures of past pathogen exposure. Using immunosequencing, the study profiled T cell repertoires from 640 or so subjects and related those repertoires to cytomegalovirus serostatus. Along with the roughly 710-subject first cohort, a separate validation cohort of roughly 110 different subjects was used. High-throughput TCR immunosequencing, statistical association of individual TCRs with disease status, and machine learning were combined to predict cytomegalovirus infection status. In a later analysis, previously published TCR beta repertoires from several hundred donors were re-analyzed and high-resolution HLA genotyping was added so that TCR occurrence patterns could be studied. The later analysis used no new phenotypic data to find candidate immune exposures, relying instead on TCR beta sequences and their occurrence across donors. An earlier analysis of approximately 580 of the donors used high-throughput TCR beta sequencing to judge whether each TCR beta V gene segment behaved as functional or pseudogenic. Alongside the repertoire data, information on donor age, sex, ethnicity and CMV serostatus was compiled. A later genetic analysis took genome-wide SNP genotypes for about 55% of the 666 donors and used that subset as a discovery cohort. All discovery cohort repertoires had been generated on a single sequencing platform. HLA typing covered class I and class II loci at four-digit resolution. The number of typed donors differed by locus: roughly 620-630 for A, B, C, DRB1 and DQB1; 500 to 550 for DQA1; approximately 600 for DPA1; and about 450 for DPB1. Because of strong linkage in the cohort, roughly five DR-DQ haplotypes were treated as single units for association and clustering. Among 300 to 450 genotyped donors of the cohort, an average of approximately 230,000 unique TCR beta nucleotide sequences were sequenced per donor, approximately 20% of them non-productive. What the authors observed across the whole study: According to the authors, the approach could potentially be generalized to other disease states and immunological phenotypes. Because HLA typing was missing for some donors at each locus, association tests included only the typed subset. Compared with the 666-donor mean, donors in an Asian-associated ancestry cluster had fewer N-insertions in productive TCRs, according to a later genetic analysis. Because counts were too low, seventeen rarely observed V segments, including chromosome 9 orphons, were left out of the earlier analysis of some 640 of the donors. A later genetic analysis associated a missense DCLRE1C variant with V-gene and J-gene trimming of TCR beta chains, and an independent cohort replicated the association. According to a later analysis, parvovirus B19, influenza, CMV and Epstein-Barr virus appeared linked to several top co-occurrence clusters. In both the original and validation cohorts, the classifier was reported to diagnose cytomegalovirus status with high specificity and sensitivity. A cluster of highly shared sequence variants was judged likely to represent a technical artifact of the sequencing pipeline. Correlated functional status among segregating V segments might be attributable to linkage disequilibrium, but an unknown experimental factor could not be ruled out. In a later analysis, HLA-associated TCR beta chains were found to be more clonally expanded and to have lower generation probabilities than equally common non-associated chains. In a later analysis, TCR association rates were found to vary across HLA loci, with the most associated TCRs seen for DRB1 alleles and the fewest for HLA-C alleles. Most CMV-associated TCR beta chains appeared to be HLA-restricted in a later analysis, and the HLA associations seemed to be driven largely by CMV exposure. The study listed 164 TCR beta chains as associated with cytomegalovirus. CMV serostatus was the only immune exposure information available for the cohort. A few of the identified cytomegalovirus-associated TCR beta chains were confirmed in vitro to be specific for cytomegalovirus antigens. At a false discovery rate of 0.05, a later analysis linked 16,951 TCR beta sequences to specific HLA alleles. In an earlier analysis of around 500 of the donors, most TCR beta V segments appeared in productive rearrangements about 87% or about 30% of the time, broadly matching IMGT annotations. Assigning TCR associations to individual alleles was difficult when HLA alleles, especially DR and DQ, strongly co-occurred. Only TCR beta chains were sequenced in this cohort, and the absence of alpha or paired-chain data limited detectable features. Some IMGT-functional V segments, including TRBV6-2 and TRBV6-3, could not be told apart with the 87-base-pair reads, so those segments were excluded. Across donors, most TCR sequences were observed very rarely, whereas some public TCRs were present in many individuals. A further reported finding was that TCR beta sequences accurately predicted the HLA-A and HLA-B alleles for most subjects in the first cohort. Presence/absence analyses assumed roughly uniform sequencing depth across donors, an assumption that may not hold.

Trimming removed 4 bases from V and 1 base from J, leaving 20 bases between the germline ends. From the cysteine through the phenylalanine, the CDR3 covers 18 amino acids. Only the CDR3 region is kept as DNA, spanning 54 bases read in frame from base 1. For CDR1 and CDR2, the germline V gene lists SGHTA and FQGNSA. Receptors were amplified or captured by the immunoSEQ multiplex PCR assay. The multiplex PCR relied on a mix of 60 forward primers for TCR Vbeta segments and 13 reverse primers for TCR Jbeta segments. The CDR3 region of rearranged TCR beta genes was amplified from genomic DNA with a multiplex PCR assay. On the Illumina HiSeq System, the amplified TCR beta libraries were sequenced as 87-base-pair reads. Processing in the source paper ran as follows. Across the 600 to 700 repertoires, a later analysis counted approximately 75 million unique TCR beta chains, around 11 million of which were shared by at least two donors. Raw reads were error-corrected and collapsed into unique sequences with a nearest-neighbor algorithm that merged closely related sequences to remove PCR and sequencing errors. To assign V, D and J gene segments, CDR3 sequences were aligned to IMGT reference sequences. For a sequence to be retained, a match of at least six nucleotides to both a V gene segment and a J gene segment was required. A rearrangement was called productive if the CDR3 had no stop codons and remained in frame with V and J, and every other rearrangement was called non-productive. CDR3 was defined by IMGT convention, running from the second conserved V-encoded cysteine to the conserved J-encoded phenylalanine. In an earlier analysis of around 600 of the donors, sequences lacking an unambiguous match to a single V gene segment were excluded. An earlier analysis of fewer than 650 of the donors classified V segments as functional when productive rearrangements were above 56.7% and as segregating when the standard deviation between donors was above 5%. A statistical classification framework was built to diagnose cytomegalovirus status from the catalog of TCR beta chain sequences. A later analysis assigned V and J genes by comparing TCR nucleotide sequences with IMGT/GENE-DB human TR gene sequences. Using the TCRdist pipeline, a later analysis assigned CDR3 sequences along with most-parsimonious VDJ recombination scenarios. A later analysis defined each TCR beta chain by its CDR3 amino acid sequence plus V-gene family, and excluded reads lacking a unique V-gene family. As a way to deal with suspected cross-contamination and a sequencing artifact, a later analysis dropped 640 or so nucleotide sequences that were highly shared and had low generation probability. In a later analysis, a clonal expansion index for each public chain was calculated from normalized within-repertoire ranks of inferred template counts. In a later analysis, generation probabilities were computed with a VDJ recombination model fitted to out-of-frame rearrangements, and the resulting probabilities were checked against IGoR. A later analysis scored TCR-TCR, TCR-HLA and TCR-CMV co-occurrence with hypergeometric tests, applying a repertoire-size bias correction to TCR pairs. A later analysis estimated false discovery rates by permuting HLA or CMV assignments 20 times. In a later analysis, co-occurring TCRs were grouped using DBSCAN, with TCRdist sequence similarity added in when clustering inside HLA-allele-positive subsets. Repertoires with fewer than 30,000 or more than 120,000 public chains were left out of co-occurrence clustering, as were about 5 repertoires with anomalous nucleotide sharing. The source is immuneACCESS, and TCRdb retained only in-frame sequences with V and J called. Part of the clones is not carried over; for the studies checked, unresolved V genes explain less than half of this, and the remainder is unexplained. The DNA was the basis for D and trimming; V, J and clone size are from that table. This sample holds about 150,000 clones; 84% were observed only once. 5% to 7% of the sample is taken by the ten largest.

The cohort consisted of 650 to 700 healthy bone marrow donors. All cohort members were sampled while nominally healthy, although unrecorded immune exposures were likely present. The donor tested CMV seropositive and was one of the 289 seropositive cohort members. A peripheral blood sample was provided by each donor, and peripheral blood mononuclear cells were used for TCR beta sequencing. The Qiagen DNeasy Blood Extraction Kit was used to extract genomic DNA from the blood cell samples. This chain joins TRBV7-2 to TRBJ1-5; the D region possibly corresponds to TRBD1 (5 bases align). The clonotype originates from a middle-aged man in good health and CMV-seropositive. The specimen sequenced was PBMCs. This receptor carries the CDR3 CASSSNRQGLGSNQPQHF. The nucleotides are TGTGCCAGCAGCTCGAACCGCCAGGGTCTTGGGAGCAATCAGCCCCAGCATTTT. Supplemented by the reference TRBV7-2 and TRBJ1-5 proteins around the CDR3, the complete variable domain is GAGVSQSPSNKVTEKGKDVELRCDPISGHTALYWYRQSLGQGLEFLIYFQGNSAPDKSGLPSDRFSAERTGGSVSTLTIQRTQQEDSAVYLCASSSNRQGLGSNQPQHFGDGTRLSIL.